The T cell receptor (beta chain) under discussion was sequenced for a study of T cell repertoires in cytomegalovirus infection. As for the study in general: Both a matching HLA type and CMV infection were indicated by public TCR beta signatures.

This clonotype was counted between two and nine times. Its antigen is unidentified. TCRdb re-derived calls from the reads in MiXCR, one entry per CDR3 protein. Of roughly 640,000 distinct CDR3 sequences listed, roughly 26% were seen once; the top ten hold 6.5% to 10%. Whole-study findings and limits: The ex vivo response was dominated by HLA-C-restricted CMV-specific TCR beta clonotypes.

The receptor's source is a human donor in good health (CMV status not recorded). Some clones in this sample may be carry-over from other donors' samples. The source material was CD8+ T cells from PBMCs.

The CDR3 DNA follows: TGTGCCAGCAGTTTAATATTCGCAGGGAAAAATTCACCCCTCCACTTT. As protein: CASSLIFAGKNSPLHF. The rearrangement uses TRBV28 and TRBJ1-6, with D possibly TRBD1 on 5 matching bases. With 2 bases removed from V and 7 bases from J, the gap between germline ends came to 15 bases. The CDR3 length is 16 residues. Per the germline V gene, CDR1 is MDHEN and CDR2 is SYDVKM.